What follows are 29 T cell receptor beta chains derived from one specimen sequenced in a study of Tregs in tolerant kidney transplant recipients. Generated by immunoSEQ multiplex PCR, the TCRdb table keeps only in-frame clones and is missing some. With fewer than 40,000 clones in the sample, the ten largest clones hold 7.6%. The specimen was CD8+ T cells from blood, collected before the transplant. Every receptor here comes from a human donor who received a combined kidney and bone marrow transplant.

The CDR3 sequence: CASSSTGNTEAFF. CDR3 DNA, as far as it was read: TGTGCCAGCAGCAGTACAGGGAACACTGAA. This chain connects TRBV7-6 to TRBJ1-1, with a possible D match to TRBD1 (5 bases). The CDR3 end falls 3 residues outside the read, so it is completed with the germline J gene. The V end was cut by 5 bases, the J end by 1 base, with 8 bases between. The CDR3 sequence is 13 residues long. In germline, CDR1 is SGHVS, CDR2 FNYEAQ.

About this clone itself: The read ends 3 residues early relative to the CDR3; the germline J gene fills the gap. The V gene is TRBV7-6, the J gene TRBJ2-5; possible D gene TRBD2, 5 bases. Germline lookup yields CDR1 SGHVS and CDR2 FNYEAQ. V was trimmed by 5 bases and J by 0 bases, leaving 13 bases between them. This CDR3 comprises 15 residues. The CDR3 here is CASSPLLADQETQYF. The covered CDR3 bases are TGTGCCAGCAGCCCCCTTCTAGCAGACCAAGAGACC.

Of note for this clone: Read data end 3 residues before the CDR3 end; the end is taken from the germline J gene. This chain connects TRBV6-2 or TRBV6-3 to TRBJ2-7, with D unresolved. Trimming pared 2 bases from V and 0 bases from J, leaving 11 bases between. Germline assignment: CDR1 MNHEY and CDR2 SVGEGT. This CDR3 comprises 15 residues. Incomplete CDR3 DNA: TGTGCCAGCAGTTACGGGCAGTCAAGCTCCTACGAG. Protein sequence: CASSYGQSSSYE. The full-length CDR3 reads as CASSYGQSSSYEQYF.

Remarks on this clone: The observed sequence ends 3 residues before the CDR3 terminus, with the missing tail filled in from the germline J gene. The V call is TRBV7-9, the J call TRBJ2-3; D might be TRBD2 (5 bases). In germline, CDR1 is SEHNR, CDR2 FQNEAQ (reference sequence). Deletions cut 9 bases from V and 5 bases from J, with 15 bases between. The CDR3 spans 13 residues. This chain's CDR3 is CASLAAPLDTQYF. CDR3 DNA, as far as it was read: TGTGCCAGTCTAGCAGCTCCCTTAGATACG.

On this clone itself: The read falls 3 residues short of the CDR3 end, and the missing part is taken from the germline J gene. This chain links TRBV5-1 with TRBJ1-1; D may be TRBD1 (5 bases). Germline lookup yields CDR1 SGHRS and CDR2 YFSETQ. The ends were cut back, 7 bases at V and 3 bases at J, with 19 bases in the middle. The CDR3 length is 15 residues. Incomplete CDR3 DNA: TGCGCCAGCGCCAGCGGGGGGTGGGGATACACTGAA. It translates to CASASGGWGYTE. The CDR3 as a whole reads CASASGGWGYTEAFF.

With respect to this clone: Read data end 3 residues before the CDR3 end; the end is taken from the germline J gene. The rearrangement joins TRBV18 to TRBJ1-4, with 10 bases identical to TRBD1. J lost 7 bases, V lost 4 bases, and 6 bases had no gene match. The CDR3 totals 15 residues. Germline V CDR1 and CDR2: KGHSH, LQKENI. The CDR3: CASSLAGQGFEKLFF. Partial CDR3 DNA: TGTGCCAGCTCACTGGCGGGACAGGGGTTTGAAAAA.

For this clone: The CDR3 end falls 3 residues outside the read, so it is completed with the germline J gene. The chain has TRBV5-6 and TRBJ1-4, with 9 bases fitting TRBD1. Trimming at V came to 3 bases and at J to 4 bases, leaving 1 base not matched to a gene. The CDR3 extends over 14 amino acids. Germline CDR1 SGHDT, CDR2 YYEEEE. The CDR3 sequence: CASSSGQGNEKLFF. Incomplete CDR3 DNA: TGTGCCAGCAGCTCGGGACAGGGTAATGAAAAA.

The sequenced part of the CDR3 DNA is TGTGCCAGCAGTTCCCATAGCGGACGAAATGAG. This translates into CASSSHSGRNE. The entire CDR3 sequence reads CASSSHSGRNEQFF. V usage is TRBV7-8 and J usage is TRBJ2-1, with TRBD2 as a possible D gene (6 bases). The read gets to within 3 residues of the CDR3 end, and the germline J gene fills in the rest. The CDR3 is made up of 14 amino acids. CDR1 and CDR2 from the germline V gene are SGHVS and FQNEAQ. Trimming took 6 bases from V and 7 from J, leaving 16 bases between them.

Notes on this clone: The read terminates 3 residues ahead of where the CDR3 ends, so the germline J gene completes it. The V and J genes are TRBV18 and TRBJ1-4; 9 positions match TRBD1. CDR3 size: 14 residues. After removal of 6 bases from V and 5 bases from J, the junction contained 4 bases not matched to a gene. Looked up from germline, CDR1 is KGHSH and CDR2 is LQKENI. CDR3 loop: CASSEDRGNEKLFF. The part of the CDR3 DNA that was read is TGTGCCAGCTCGGAAGACAGGGGGAATGAAAAA.

As concerns this clone: The read stops 3 residues short of the end of the CDR3; the missing end is completed from the germline J gene. The chain combines TRBV20-1 with TRBJ2-3; maybe TRBD1 (6 bases). Trimming took 2 bases from V and 4 from J, leaving 13 bases between them. The CDR3 covers 14 residues. Germline CDR1 is DFQATT and CDR2 is SNEGSKA (reference sequence). The CDR3: CSARNRELADTQYF. CDR3 bases read: TGCAGTGCTAGAAACAGGGAACTGGCAGATACG.

To note about this clone: The read stops 3 residues short of the end of the CDR3; the missing end is completed from the germline J gene. The genes are TRBV7-8 and TRBJ2-7; D is uncertain. The CDR3 totals 13 residues. Trimming took off 5 bases at V and 1 base at J, with 9 bases between the two ends. CDR1 and CDR2 from the germline V gene are SGHVS and FQNEAQ. The CDR3 sequence: CASSGIGSYEQYF. The sequenced CDR3 bases are TGTGCCAGCAGCGGAATCGGGTCCTACGAG.

In regard to this clone: The sequence runs out 3 residues before the end of the CDR3; the remainder is reconstructed from the germline J gene. The gene calls are TRBV6-2 or TRBV6-3 and TRBJ2-1; a possible D gene is TRBD2 (5 bases). The germline V gene has CDR1 MNHEY and CDR2 SVGEGT. The CDR3 length is 13 residues. The ends were cut back, 8 bases at V and 7 bases at J, with 15 bases in the middle. The CDR3 bases that were read are TGTGCCAGCGGACTTGCGAGGACGAATGAG. Amino acids: CASGLARTNE. The entire CDR3 reads CASGLARTNEQFF.

Of note for this clone: The DNA ends 3 residues before the CDR3 does, and the rest of the CDR3 is filled in from the germline J gene. This chain connects TRBV7-8 to TRBJ1-5; TRBD1 matches at 7 bases. This CDR3 has 14 amino acids. Germline V gene data show CDR1 as SGHVS and CDR2 as FQNEAQ. J gave up 6 bases and V 3 bases, and 5 bases lay outside the gene matches. The CDR3 is CASSLTGPRQPQHF. Incomplete CDR3 DNA: TGTGCCAGCAGCTTGACAGGGCCGCGTCAGCCC.

With respect to this clone: The sequence runs out 3 residues before the end of the CDR3; the remainder is reconstructed from the germline J gene. J is TRBJ1-2 and V is TRBV19; no clear D gene. Trimming pared 3 bases from V and 3 bases from J, leaving 11 bases between. Germline CDR1 and CDR2: LNHDA and SQIVND (reference sequence). This CDR3 is built from 14 residues. CDR3 bases read: TGTGCCAGTAGTATTGACTCCCAAGACTATGGC. It is translated as CASSIDSQDYG. The whole CDR3 sequence is CASSIDSQDYGYTF.

As to this clone: Read coverage stops 3 residues before the CDR3 terminus; the germline J gene supplies the remainder. The gene calls are TRBV29-1 and TRBJ1-1; D unresolved. The CDR3 totals 16 residues. Germline V gives CDR1 SQVTM, CDR2 ANQGSEA. V lost 4 bases to trimming and J lost 5 bases, with 23 bases between them. The CDR3: CSVVFPPGVFSTEAFF. CDR3 DNA (partial): TGCAGCGTTGTCTTCCCCCCCGGGGTTTTTTCGACTGAA.

A remark on this clone: Read sequence stops 3 residues before the CDR3 end, and the germline J gene provides the missing end. The chain uses TRBV30 and TRBJ2-1; 8 nucleotides agree with TRBD2. This CDR3 has 14 residues. The germline CDR1 and CDR2 sequences are GTSNPN and SVGIG (reference sequence). J was trimmed by 7 bases and V by 1 base; bases with no gene match: 6. The CDR3 sequence: CAWSGGAGENEQFF. CDR3 bases read: TGTGCCTGGAGTGGAGGAGCGGGAGAGAATGAG.

To note about this clone: Sequencing ends 3 residues short of the CDR3 end; the germline J gene provides the rest. The chain joins TRBV18 to TRBJ2-3, with 15 bases fitting TRBD2. J gave up 7 bases and V 5 bases, and 7 bases lay outside the gene matches. The CDR3 has 16 residues. The V gene's germline CDR1 is KGHSH and CDR2 LQKENI. The CDR3 spells CASSSRTSGGDHTQYF. The part of the CDR3 DNA that was read is TGTGCCAGCTCATCGAGGACTAGCGGGGGGGATCATACG.

Concerning this clone: The DNA ends 3 residues before the CDR3 does, and the rest of the CDR3 is filled in from the germline J gene. The V call is TRBV6-1, the J call TRBJ2-7, with 11 bases that match TRBD1. J was trimmed by 0 bases and V by 3 bases; bases with no gene match: 1. The germline CDR1 and CDR2 sequences are MNHNS and SASEGT. The CDR3 length is 15 residues. CDR3 DNA, as far as it was read: TGTGCCAGCAGTGAGGGACAGGGGGGCTCCTACGAG. Its translation is CASSEGQGGSYE. The whole CDR3 sequence is CASSEGQGGSYEQYF.

Turning to this clone: Read coverage stops 3 residues before the CDR3 terminus; the germline J gene supplies the remainder. The J gene is TRBJ2-7, the V gene TRBV19, with TRBD2 identical over 7 bases. The CDR3 has 12 residues. Germline values: CDR1 LNHDA, CDR2 SQIVND (reference sequence). J gave up 6 bases and V 6 bases, and 5 bases lay outside the gene matches. CDR3 DNA, as far as it was read: TGTGCCAGTAGCCTTGGGGGGGGCGAG. Amino acids: CASSLGGGE. The whole CDR3 reads CASSLGGGEQYF.

On this clone: The read ends 3 residues shy of where the CDR3 ends; the end is completed using the germline J gene. This chain links TRBV5-6 with TRBJ1-5, with TRBD1 as a possible D gene (5 bases). CDR1 SGHDT and CDR2 YYEEEE come from the germline V gene. CDR3 length: 15 residues. Between the trimmed V and J ends, which lost 7 bases and 3 bases, there was a span of 17 bases. The CDR3 DNA, read in part, is TGTGCCAGCCGACCAGGGCCCCTTTCCAATCAGCCC. It specifies CASRPGPLSNQP. The CDR3 in its entirety is CASRPGPLSNQPQHF.

About this clone itself: The missing CDR3 end, 3 residues past where the read stops, is filled in from the germline J gene. V gene TRBV29-1 combines with J gene TRBJ2-1; 7 bases fit TRBD1. Trimming removed 7 bases from V and 8 bases from J; junction bases left unmatched: 17. CDR1 is SQVTM and CDR2 is ANQGSEA in the germline V gene. The CDR3 is made up of 15 amino acids. The DNA read from the CDR3 is TGCAGCGCCGGGGTTTATAGGGACAGCGCATATGAG. Protein product: CSAGVYRDSAYE. The full-length CDR3 reads as CSAGVYRDSAYEQFF.

For this clone: The sequenced fragment ends 3 residues before the CDR3 boundary, so the rest is inferred from the germline J gene. The chain recombines TRBV7-9 with TRBJ1-4; TRBD1 might be the D (6 bases). The CDR3 has 15 amino acids. Germline CDR1 reads SEHNR; CDR2 reads FQNEAQ (reference sequence). The V and J ends lost 5 bases and 6 bases respectively, with 16 bases between them. The CDR3 DNA, read in part, is TGTGCCAGCAGCCCAACAGGGATTGGGGATGAAAAA. Protein product: CASSPTGIGDEK. The whole CDR3 protein is CASSPTGIGDEKLFF.

In the case of this clone: The read terminates 3 residues before the CDR3 end, so the remaining end is supplied by the germline J gene. The J gene is TRBJ2-7, the V gene TRBV5-5; no definite D call. The germline gives CDR1 SGHKS, CDR2 YYEKEE (reference sequence). The CDR3 spans 14 residues. Trimming shortened V by 0 bases and J by 2 bases, and 9 bases separated the two germline ends. The covered CDR3 bases are TGTGCCAGCAGCTTGGTCCAGTATACCTACGAG. Protein product: CASSLVQYTYE. The whole CDR3 region reads CASSLVQYTYEQYF.

In the case of this clone: The CDR3 is cut off 3 residues early in the read; its end comes from the germline J gene. This sequence joins TRBV2 and TRBJ1-1; the D is unclear. Deletions cut 1 base from V and 0 bases from J, with 12 bases between. Germline V CDR1 and CDR2: SNHLY, FYNNEI. The CDR3 is made up of 16 amino acids. CDR3 in amino acids: CASSEGSVYMNTEAFF. The DNA read from the CDR3 is TGTGCCAGCAGTGAAGGATCGGTTTATATGAACACTGAA.

The sequenced CDR3 bases are TGTGCCATCAGTGAGGCGATAGCCTACGAG. This encodes CAISEAIAYE. The whole CDR3 reads CAISEAIAYEQYF. The rearrangement links TRBV10-3 to TRBJ2-7, with unresolved D. The sequenced fragment ends 3 residues before the CDR3 boundary, so the rest is inferred from the germline J gene. The CDR3 runs 13 residues. Trimming removed 2 bases at V and 2 bases at J, with 7 bases between. Germline CDR1 reads ENHRY; CDR2 reads SYGVKD.

Notes on this clone: With the read ending 3 residues before the CDR3 end, the germline J gene is used to fill in that end. The chain links TRBV7-9 to TRBJ2-7; TRBD2 is a possible D gene (6 bases). The CDR3 consists of 14 residues. With 3 bases removed from V and 2 bases from J, the gap between germline ends came to 11 bases. The V gene's germline CDR1 is SEHNR and CDR2 FQNEAQ (reference sequence). The CDR3 loop reads CASSFSAGPYEQYF. The CDR3 bases that were read are TGTGCCAGCAGCTTTTCTGCGGGGCCCTACGAG.

With respect to this clone: The CDR3 end is not reached by the read, which stops 3 residues before it; the germline J gene fills it in. This chain joins TRBV30 and TRBJ2-7, with 7 positions matching TRBD1. Germline V lookup: CDR1 GTSNPN, CDR2 SVGIG (reference sequence). The CDR3 has 14 amino acids. With 0 bases clipped from V and 6 bases from J, the junction kept 8 bases outside the gene matches. CDR3 sequence: CAWSVTAGTVEQYF. The sequenced CDR3 bases are TGTGCCTGGAGTGTAACGGCAGGGACAGTCGAG.

As for this clone: The CDR3 is cut off 3 residues early in the read; its end comes from the germline J gene. The rearrangement links TRBV5-1 to TRBJ2-2; a possible D gene is TRBD1 (6 bases). Trimming cost V 7 bases and J 5 bases, with 9 bases left between them. The CDR3 is made up of 12 amino acids. CDR1 SGHRS and CDR2 YFSETQ come from the germline V gene. This chain's CDR3 is CASPTGTGELFF. CDR3 DNA, as far as it was read: TGCGCCAGCCCTACAGGGACCGGGGAG.

A word on this clone: The CDR3 is cut off 3 residues early in the read; its end comes from the germline J gene. The chain is built from TRBV7-7 and TRBJ2-3; 8 nucleotides line up with TRBD2. CDR3 size: 12 residues. V lost 4 bases to trimming and J lost 6 bases; unmatched junction nucleotides: 0. Germline values: CDR1 SSHAT, CDR2 FNYEAQ (reference sequence). This CDR3 reads CASSSGGDTQYF. The covered CDR3 bases are TGTGCCAGCAGCTCGGGGGGGGATACG. Supplemented by reference TRBV7-7 and TRBJ2-3, the full variable domain reads GAGVSQSPRYKVTKRGQDVTLRCDPISSHATLYWYQQALGQGPEFLTYFNYEAQPDKSGLPSDRFSAERPEGSISTLTIQRTEQRDSAMYRCASSSGGDTQYFGPGTRLTVL.